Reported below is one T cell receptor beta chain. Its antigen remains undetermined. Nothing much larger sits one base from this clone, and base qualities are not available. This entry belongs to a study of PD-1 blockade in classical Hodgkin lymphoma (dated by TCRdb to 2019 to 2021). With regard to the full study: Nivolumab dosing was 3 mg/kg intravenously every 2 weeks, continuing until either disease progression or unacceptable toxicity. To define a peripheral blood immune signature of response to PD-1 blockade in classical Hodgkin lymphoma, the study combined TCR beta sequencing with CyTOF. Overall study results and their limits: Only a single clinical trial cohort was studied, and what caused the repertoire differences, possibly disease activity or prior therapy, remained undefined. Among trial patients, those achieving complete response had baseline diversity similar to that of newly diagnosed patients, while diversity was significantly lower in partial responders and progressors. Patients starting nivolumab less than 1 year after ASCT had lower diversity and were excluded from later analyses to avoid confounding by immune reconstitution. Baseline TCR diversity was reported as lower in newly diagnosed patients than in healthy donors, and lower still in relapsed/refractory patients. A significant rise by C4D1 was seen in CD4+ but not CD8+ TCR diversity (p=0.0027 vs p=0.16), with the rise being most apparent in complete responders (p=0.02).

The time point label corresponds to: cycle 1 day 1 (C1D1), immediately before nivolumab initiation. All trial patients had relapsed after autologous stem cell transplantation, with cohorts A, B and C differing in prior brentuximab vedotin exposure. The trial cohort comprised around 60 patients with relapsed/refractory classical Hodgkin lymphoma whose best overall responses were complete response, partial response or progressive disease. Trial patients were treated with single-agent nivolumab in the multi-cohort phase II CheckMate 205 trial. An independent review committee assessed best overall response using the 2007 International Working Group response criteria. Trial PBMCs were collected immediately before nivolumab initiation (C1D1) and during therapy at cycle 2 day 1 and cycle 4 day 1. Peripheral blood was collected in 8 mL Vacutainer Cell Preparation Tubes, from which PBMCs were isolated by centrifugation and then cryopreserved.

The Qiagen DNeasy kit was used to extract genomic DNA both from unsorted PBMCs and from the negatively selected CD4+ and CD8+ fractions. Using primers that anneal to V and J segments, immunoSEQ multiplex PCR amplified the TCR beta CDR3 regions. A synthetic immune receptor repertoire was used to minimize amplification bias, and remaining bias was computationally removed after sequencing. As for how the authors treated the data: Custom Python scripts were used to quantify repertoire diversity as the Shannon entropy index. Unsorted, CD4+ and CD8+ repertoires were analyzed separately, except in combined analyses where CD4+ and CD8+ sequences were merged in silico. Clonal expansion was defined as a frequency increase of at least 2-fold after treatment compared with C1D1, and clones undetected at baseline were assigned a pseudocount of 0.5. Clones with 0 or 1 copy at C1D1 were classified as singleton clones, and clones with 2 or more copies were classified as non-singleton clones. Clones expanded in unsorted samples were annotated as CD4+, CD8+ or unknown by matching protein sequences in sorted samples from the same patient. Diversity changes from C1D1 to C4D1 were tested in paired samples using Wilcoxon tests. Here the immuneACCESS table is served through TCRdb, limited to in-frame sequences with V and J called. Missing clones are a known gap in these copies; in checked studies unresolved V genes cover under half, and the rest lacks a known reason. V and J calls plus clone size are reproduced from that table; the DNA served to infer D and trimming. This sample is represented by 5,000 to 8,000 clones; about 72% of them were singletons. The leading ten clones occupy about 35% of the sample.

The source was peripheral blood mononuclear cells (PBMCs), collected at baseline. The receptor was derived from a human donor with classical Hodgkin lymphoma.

The CDR3 corresponds to CASRIQGIDYEQYF. The nucleotide sequence reads TGTGCCAGCAGGATACAGGGGATCGACTACGAGCAGTACTTC. The V and J segments used are TRBV7-6 and TRBJ2-7; 7 bases in the middle match TRBD1. CDR1 and CDR2, per the germline V gene, are SGHVS and FNYEAQ. V trim: 6 bases; J trim: 3 bases; unmatched bases: 8. The CDR3, from cysteine to phenylalanine, totals 14 residues. Only the CDR3 region is kept as DNA, spanning 42 bases read in frame from base 1.